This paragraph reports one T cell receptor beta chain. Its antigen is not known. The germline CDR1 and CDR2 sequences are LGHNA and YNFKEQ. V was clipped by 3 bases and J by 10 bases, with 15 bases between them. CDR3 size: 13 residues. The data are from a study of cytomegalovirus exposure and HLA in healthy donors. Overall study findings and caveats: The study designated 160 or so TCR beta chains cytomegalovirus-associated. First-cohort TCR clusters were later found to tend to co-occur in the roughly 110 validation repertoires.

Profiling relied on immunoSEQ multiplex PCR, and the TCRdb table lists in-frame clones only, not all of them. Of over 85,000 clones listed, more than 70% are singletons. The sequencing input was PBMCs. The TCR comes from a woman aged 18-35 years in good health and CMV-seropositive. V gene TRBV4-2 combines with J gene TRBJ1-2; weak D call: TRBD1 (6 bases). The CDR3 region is CASSHENRAVYTF. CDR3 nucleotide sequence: TGTGCCAGCAGCCATGAAAACAGGGCTGTCTACACCTTC.